Shown below are 29 T cell receptor beta chains from a single sample sequenced in a study of blood T cell repertoires in COVID-19. The data were produced by immunoSEQ multiplex PCR, yet TCRdb's version contains in-frame clones alone and is incomplete. The data show a few hundred thousand clones, around 85% seen once. Sequenced input: PBMCs or T cells enriched from blood (not recorded which). These receptor sequences come from a man aged 30 to 45 who had recovered from COVID-19.

The V gene is TRBV10-3, the J gene TRBJ2-1; D is uncertain. V shed 0 bases and J shed 7 bases, with 4 bases lying between them. Per germline, CDR1 ENHRY and CDR2 SYGVKD. The CDR3 is made up of 12 amino acids. In DNA form, the CDR3 reads TGTGCCATCAGTGAGTCGAGTAATGAGCAGTTCTTC. Protein sequence: CAISESSNEQFF.

The chain employs TRBV9 and TRBJ1-1; D uncertain. V lost 2 bases and J lost 1, with 9 bases in between. The V gene's germline CDR1 is SGDLS and CDR2 YYNGEE. The CDR3 extends over 14 amino acids. DNA of the CDR3: TGTGCCAGCAGCGTTTCCTTCTCGAACACTGAAGCTTTCTTT. Its translation: CASSVSFSNTEAFF.

The rearrangement joins TRBV6-2 or TRBV6-3 to TRBJ2-7; TRBD2 matches 10 bases. V lost 0 bases and J lost 1; bases outside the gene matches: 18. This CDR3 has 21 amino acids. In germline, CDR1 is MNHEY, CDR2 SVGEGT. Here the CDR3 DNA reads TGTGCCAGCAGTTACTCCCGAACTAGCGGGGCGGCCTCCCCCTGGTCCTACGAGCAGTACTTC. Translating it yields CASSYSRTSGAASPWSYEQYF.

V usage is TRBV11-2 and J usage is TRBJ2-7; 9 bases are shared with TRBD1. Per the germline V gene, CDR1 is SGHAT and CDR2 is FQNNGV. The V segment lost 4 bases and the J segment 2 bases; nucleotides outside the gene matches: 6. The length of the CDR3 is 15 residues. The DNA for the CDR3 is TGTGCCAGCAGCTATGGGACAGGGCCCGCCTACGAGCAGTACTTC. Amino acids: CASSYGTGPAYEQYF.

The rearrangement uses TRBV7-8 and TRBJ2-5; 10 bases map to TRBD2. The V gene's germline CDR1 is SGHVS and CDR2 FQNEAQ. CDR3 length: 16 amino acids. V lost 1 base to trimming and J lost 1 base; unmatched junction nucleotides: 3. CDR3 sequence reads: CASSLDLAGAQETQYF. For the CDR3, the DNA is TGTGCCAGCAGCTTAGATCTAGCGGGGGCCCAAGAGACCCAGTACTTC.

The rearrangement links TRBV7-9 to TRBJ2-7, with 10 bases fitting TRBD1. The junction had 5 bases not matched to a gene; V was cut back by 4 bases and J by 2 bases. The germline V gene encodes CDR1 SEHNR and CDR2 FQNEAQ (reference sequence). The CDR3 is made up of 15 amino acids. The CDR3 loop is CASSSSGQGAYEQYF. CDR3 nucleotide sequence: TGTGCCAGCAGCTCCTCTGGACAGGGGGCCTACGAGCAGTACTTC.

V usage is TRBV27 and J usage is TRBJ2-1, with TRBD2 as a possible D gene (6 bases). Germline V CDR1 and CDR2: MNHEY, SMNVEV (reference sequence). The V end was cut by 0 bases, the J end by 10 bases, with 7 bases between. This CDR3 is 12 amino acids long. CDR3 bases: TGTGCCAGCAGTTTATCCGGGAGAGAGCAGTTCTTC. Translation: CASSLSGREQFF.

The genes are TRBV18 and TRBJ2-5, with 8 bases identical to TRBD1. The germline V gene has CDR1 KGHSH and CDR2 LQKENI. This CDR3 comprises 18 residues. Germline trimming cut 2 bases from V and 1 base from J; bases unmatched to any gene: 12. CDR3 nucleotides: TGTGCCAGCTCACCAGCTGGGACAGGCTTTTTTCCCCAAGAGACCCAGTACTTC. Translation: CASSPAGTGFFPQETQYF.

The chain has TRBV3-1 (or the pseudogene TRBV3-2) and TRBJ1-3; D not certain. CDR1 and CDR2 from the germline V gene are LGHDT and YNNKEL (reference sequence). Trimming removed 0 bases at V and 0 bases at J, with 12 bases between. The CDR3 extends over 17 amino acids. The CDR3 protein is CASSQDITESSGNTIYF. In DNA, the CDR3 is TGTGCCAGCAGCCAAGATATCACGGAGAGCTCTGGAAACACCATATATTTT.

The chain carries TRBV10-3 and TRBJ1-6; D unresolved. Germline CDR1 is ENHRY and CDR2 is SYGVKD. The CDR3 has 13 residues. V lost 3 bases and J lost 7, with 7 bases in between. The CDR3, as DNA: TGTGCCATCAGTGAACAGAAAAATTCACCCCTCCACTTT. Translated: CAISEQKNSPLHF.

The DNA of the CDR3 is TGTGCCAGCAGCCACCGGGACAGGGCAAATGAGCAGTTCTTC. This sequence encodes CASSHRDRANEQFF. This chain connects TRBV3-1 (or the pseudogene TRBV3-2) to TRBJ2-1; 9 bases fit TRBD1. Germline assignment: CDR1 LGHDT and CDR2 YNNKEL (reference sequence). Trimming cost V 3 bases and J 7 bases; bases outside gene matches: 4. The CDR3 has 14 residues.

Only a few counts were recorded for this clone. V usage is TRBV2 and J usage is TRBJ1-1; weak D call: TRBD1 (6 bases). With 4 bases removed from V and 4 bases from J, the gap between germline ends came to 13 bases. Germline lookup yields CDR1 SNHLY and CDR2 FYNNEI. The length of the CDR3 is 14 residues. The CDR3 is CASSVQGSGTEAFF. CDR3 nucleotide sequence: TGTGCCAGCAGTGTCCAGGGGAGCGGCACTGAAGCTTTCTTT.

The sample holds one count of this clone. The chain employs TRBV7-9 and TRBJ1-1, with 7 bases matching TRBD1. The V and J ends lost 4 bases and 6 bases, in that order; junction bases with no gene match: 11. The germline V gene has CDR1 SEHNR and CDR2 FQNEAQ (reference sequence). The CDR3 totals 15 residues. CDR3 in amino acids: CASSYNRQGVPEAFF. CDR3 DNA sequence: TGTGCCAGCAGCTATAATCGGCAGGGGGTCCCTGAAGCTTTCTTT.

CDR3 sequence: CASSQDPGTGTVYGYTF. The CDR3 DNA follows: TGCGCCAGCAGCCAAGATCCTGGGACAGGGACCGTCTATGGCTACACCTTC. The V call is TRBV4-1, the J call TRBJ1-2; 9 bases agree with TRBD1. Germline-derived CDR1 and CDR2 are MGHRA and YSYEKL. The CDR3 extends over 17 amino acids. J was trimmed by 4 bases and V by 0 bases; bases with no gene match: 9.

This clone was seen only once. The rearrangement joins TRBV7-2 to TRBJ1-5; no clear D gene. Germline-derived CDR1 and CDR2 are SGHTA and FQGNSA. V lost 2 bases to trimming and J lost 4 bases, with 12 bases between them. The length of the CDR3 is 15 residues. In nucleotides, the CDR3 is TGTGCCAGCAGCTTACTCCCTTGGCTGAATCAGCCCCAGCATTTT. Its protein product is CASSLLPWLNQPQHF.

The rearrangement links TRBV15 to TRBJ1-4; D unresolved. CDR1 and CDR2 (germline): LNHNV, YYDKDF (reference sequence). The CDR3 extends over 14 amino acids. V dropped 1 base and J dropped 8 bases, with 11 bases sitting between them. The CDR3 region is CATSRGAGGEKLFF. The CDR3 nucleotides are TGTGCCACCAGCAGAGGGGCGGGAGGGGAAAAACTGTTTTTT.

The table lists this clone with a few counts. The gene calls are TRBV5-4 and TRBJ2-1; 11 bases are a match to TRBD2. The V gene end was trimmed by 4 bases and the J gene end by 8 bases; junction bases not matched to a gene: 11. There are 16 residues in the CDR3. Per germline, CDR1 SGHNT and CDR2 YYREEE (reference sequence). This chain's CDR3 is CASSATTLAGVDEQFF. Here the CDR3 DNA reads TGTGCCAGCAGCGCTACAACACTAGCGGGGGTGGATGAGCAGTTCTTC.

The chain joins TRBV7-9 to TRBJ2-1; TRBD1 might be the D (6 bases). Germline CDR1 and CDR2: SEHNR and FQNEAQ (reference sequence). Trimming removed 1 base from V and 2 bases from J, with 9 bases in between. The CDR3 extends over 15 amino acids. The DNA for the CDR3 is TGTGCCAGCAGCTTAGTACCAGGGGCCTACAATGAGCAGTTCTTC. It encodes CASSLVPGAYNEQFF.

V gene TRBV6-2 or TRBV6-3 combines with J gene TRBJ1-5; the D gene is possibly TRBD1 (5 bases). This CDR3 is 16 amino acids long. Germline CDR1 and CDR2: MNHEY and SVGEGT. Trimming took 0 bases from V and 4 from J, leaving 13 bases between them. The CDR3 protein is CASSYSMQGRNQPQHF. The DNA for the CDR3 is TGTGCCAGCAGTTACTCGATGCAGGGCCGAAATCAGCCCCAGCATTTT.

This sequence joins TRBV3-1 (or the pseudogene TRBV3-2) and TRBJ2-6; D might be TRBD1 (5 bases). V lost 0 bases and J 17 bases, leaving 8 bases between the germline ends. CDR1 is LGHDT and CDR2 is YNNKEL in the germline V gene (reference sequence). CDR3 length: 11 amino acids. The CDR3 is CASSQDGHMTF. The CDR3 bases are TGTGCCAGCAGCCAAGACGGACATATGACTTTC.

V is TRBV2 and J is TRBJ2-3, with no clear D. V lost 7 bases, J lost 3 bases, and 8 bases lay in between. The CDR3 spans 12 residues. CDR1 is SNHLY, CDR2 FYNNEI, per germline. CDR3 loop: CASTAETDTQYF. For the CDR3, the DNA is TGTGCCAGCACGGCGGAGACAGATACGCAGTATTTT.

The J gene is TRBJ2-4, the V gene TRBV2; 14 nucleotides match TRBD2. CDR1 is SNHLY and CDR2 is FYNNEI in the germline V gene. The J segment lost 2 bases and the V segment lost 8 bases, leaving 5 bases of the junction unmatched. This CDR3 spans 16 amino acids. The CDR3 loop is CASGTSGGGTKNIQYF. CDR3 sequence (DNA): TGTGCCAGCGGGACTAGCGGGGGCGGAACCAAAAACATTCAGTACTTC.

V is TRBV5-1 and J is TRBJ2-7; D is perhaps TRBD1 (5 bases). CDR3 length equals 12 residues. Deletions cut 5 bases from V and 7 bases from J, with 13 bases between. Germline CDR1 SGHRS, CDR2 YFSETQ. In DNA, the CDR3 is TGCGCCAGCAGTTACCAGGGTCGGGAGCAGTACTTC. As protein: CASSYQGREQYF.

The rearrangement links TRBV3-1 (or the pseudogene TRBV3-2) to TRBJ2-5; 13 bases align to TRBD2. With 1 base clipped from V and 5 bases from J, the junction kept 1 base outside the gene matches. In germline, CDR1 is LGHDT, CDR2 YNNKEL (reference sequence). This CDR3 contains 15 residues. The CDR3 reads CASSQGLAGGETQYF. In DNA, the CDR3 is TGTGCCAGCAGCCAAGGACTAGCGGGGGGCGAGACCCAGTACTTC.

This clone was recorded only once. The chain links TRBV7-8 to TRBJ2-1, with a weak D call TRBD2 (6 bases). The CDR3 spans 15 residues. Germline CDR1 is SGHVS and CDR2 is FQNEAQ. The V and J ends lost 6 bases and 10 bases respectively, with 22 bases between them. CDR3 coding DNA: TGTGCCAGCAGGGAGGGGAGGACCTCCGTGCGAGAGCAGTTCTTC. Translated: CASREGRTSVREQFF.

V and J are TRBV9 and TRBJ1-1; the D gene is possibly TRBD1 (6 bases). The CDR3 is made up of 14 amino acids. CDR1 and CDR2 (germline): SGDLS, YYNGEE. V dropped 0 bases and J dropped 4 bases, with 10 bases sitting between them. This chain's CDR3 is CASSVDQGITEAFF. DNA of the CDR3: TGTGCCAGCAGCGTAGATCAGGGGATCACTGAAGCTTTCTTT.

The chain has TRBV18 and TRBJ2-7; 10 bases agree with TRBD1. The J segment lost 5 bases and the V segment lost 4 bases, leaving 11 bases of the junction unmatched. There are 16 residues in the CDR3. Germline lookup yields CDR1 KGHSH and CDR2 LQKENI. This CDR3 is CASSLATGGIPDEQYF. The CDR3 bases are TGTGCCAGCTCACTAGCGACAGGGGGCATTCCTGACGAGCAGTACTTC.

V usage is TRBV15 and J usage is TRBJ1-5; D is unclear. CDR1 is LNHNV and CDR2 is YYDKDF in the germline V gene (reference sequence). The V gene lost 0 bases and the J gene lost 4 bases, with 10 bases spanning the gap. The CDR3 extends over 15 amino acids. The CDR3 here is CATSRDFALNQPQHF. Here the CDR3 DNA reads TGTGCCACCAGCAGAGATTTTGCGTTGAATCAGCCCCAGCATTTT. Using reference TRBV15 and TRBJ1-5 for the parts outside the CDR3, the full variable domain is DAMVIQNPRYQVTQFGKPVTLSCSQTLNHNVMYWYQQKSSQAPKLLFHYYDKDFNNEADTPDNFQSRRPNTSFCFLDIRSPGLGDTAMYLCATSRDFALNQPQHFGDGTRLSIL.

The chain carries TRBV6-5 and TRBJ2-2, with 11 bases that match TRBD1. Looked up from germline, CDR1 is MNHEY and CDR2 is SVGAGI. This CDR3 contains 14 residues. Trimming removed 8 bases from V and 6 bases from J; junction bases left unmatched: 5. The CDR3 loop is CASVWTGGSGELFF. As DNA, the CDR3 is TGTGCCAGCGTGTGGACAGGGGGCTCCGGGGAGCTGTTTTTT.